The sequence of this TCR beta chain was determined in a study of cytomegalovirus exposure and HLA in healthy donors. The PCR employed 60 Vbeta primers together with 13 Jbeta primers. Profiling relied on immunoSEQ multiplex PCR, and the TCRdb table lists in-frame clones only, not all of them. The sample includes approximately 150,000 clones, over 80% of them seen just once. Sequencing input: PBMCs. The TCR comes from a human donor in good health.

CDR3 nucleotides: TGTGCCAGCAGCCAAGGACTACAGGGGGCTCGAGAAAAACTGTTTTTT. The encoded protein is CASSQGLQGAREKLFF. The rearrangement uses TRBV4-2 and TRBJ1-4, with 9 bases aligning to TRBD1. Germline V lookup: CDR1 LGHNA, CDR2 YNFKEQ. This CDR3 has 16 residues. V gave up 1 base and J gave up 8 bases; unmatched junction bases: 8.